These 17 T cell receptor beta chains share one sample of origin, sequenced in a study of T cell responses to AZD1222 COVID-19 vaccine. Produced via immunoSEQ multiplex PCR; TCRdb's table is partial and in-frame only. The data contain about 66,000 clones, about 90% of them singletons. This material consisted of peripheral blood, taken on day 0 of AZD1222 vaccination. These receptors were taken from an adult in good health.

The V call is TRBV11-3, the J call TRBJ2-2, with D perhaps matching TRBD1 (6 bases). The CDR3 is 14 residues long. From germline, CDR1 is SGHNT and CDR2 YENEEA. Trimming removed 7 bases from V and 6 bases from J, with 15 bases in between. The CDR3 reads CASKPTTGPGELFF. The CDR3 coding sequence is TGTGCCAGCAAACCCACCACAGGGCCCGGGGAGCTGTTTTTT.

The gene calls are TRBV27 and TRBJ2-7; 9 bases align to TRBD1. Germline CDR1 and CDR2: MNHEY and SMNVEV (reference sequence). This CDR3 spans 16 amino acids. The V segment lost 4 bases and the J segment 1 base; nucleotides outside the gene matches: 8. CDR3 DNA: TGTGCCAGCAGTTGGGCCGGGACAGGGACATCCTACGAGCAGTACTTC. This codes for CASSWAGTGTSYEQYF.

This CDR3 is CASSRTAPSNQPQHF. In nucleotides, the CDR3 is TGTGCCAGTAGCCGGACAGCTCCCTCCAATCAGCCCCAGCATTTT. The J gene is TRBJ1-5, the V gene TRBV19, with D perhaps TRBD1 (6 bases). Trimming removed 6 bases from V and 3 bases from J, with 15 bases in between. The CDR3 sequence is 15 residues long. The germline V gene encodes CDR1 LNHDA and CDR2 SQIVND (reference sequence).

This chain joins TRBV28 and TRBJ1-5, with D possibly being TRBD1 (5 bases). V was pared by 6 bases and J by 1 base, with 16 bases between. Germline V lookup: CDR1 MDHEN, CDR2 SYDVKM. The CDR3 contains 16 residues. The CDR3 reads CASSTIDSASNQPQHF. CDR3 in DNA: TGTGCCAGCAGCACTATTGACAGTGCCAGCAATCAGCCCCAGCATTTT.

The rearrangement uses TRBV19 and TRBJ1-6; possible D gene TRBD1, 5 bases. This CDR3 spans 13 amino acids. CDR1 and CDR2 from the germline V gene are LNHDA and SQIVND (reference sequence). The V end lost 6 bases, the J end lost 7 bases, and 10 bases lay between the germline ends. The chain's CDR3 is CASSHRQNSPLHF. The CDR3 nucleotides read TGTGCCAGTAGCCATAGACAGAATTCACCCCTCCACTTT.

The chain links TRBV30 to TRBJ1-5; tentative D call: TRBD1 (5 bases). Trimming took off 2 bases at V and 5 bases at J, with 10 bases between the two ends. Germline V CDR1 and CDR2: GTSNPN, SVGIG (reference sequence). This CDR3 has 13 residues. CDR3 bases: TGTGCCTGGAGTATATCAGGGTATCAGCCCCAGCATTTT. Its translation: CAWSISGYQPQHF.

This clone was observed a few times. The gene calls are TRBV19 and TRBJ1-5; tentative D call: TRBD1 (6 bases). V shed 5 bases and J shed 7 bases, with 9 bases lying between them. The CDR3 totals 12 residues. Germline V gives CDR1 LNHDA, CDR2 SQIVND (reference sequence). The DNA of the CDR3 is TGTGCCAGTAGTCGGACAGCCCAGCCCCAGCATTTT. Protein product: CASSRTAQPQHF.

Written as DNA, the CDR3 is TGCGCCAGCAGCAGCGGACGGGACTCTGGGGCCAACGTCCTGACTTTC. Translated, it gives CASSSGRDSGANVLTF. The genes are TRBV5-1 and TRBJ2-6; possibly TRBD2 for D (5 bases). With 4 bases removed from V and 0 bases from J, the gap between germline ends came to 11 bases. Germline loops: CDR1 SGHRS, CDR2 YFSETQ. This CDR3 contains 16 residues.

This clone was observed once. The chain employs TRBV4-2 and TRBJ2-7; a weak D match, TRBD1 (5 bases). This CDR3 has 13 residues. The V end lost 4 bases, the J end lost 1 base, and 8 bases lay between the germline ends. Germline CDR1 reads LGHNA; CDR2 reads YNFKEQ. Here the CDR3 reads CASSPTGSYEQYF. The CDR3 coding sequence is TGTGCCAGCAGCCCCACAGGATCCTACGAGCAGTACTTC.

V is TRBV21-1 and J is TRBJ1-1. TRBV21-1 is a known pseudogene. This CDR3 has 17 amino acids. CDR3 sequence: CASSKGTGAPFETEAFF. CDR3 nucleotide sequence: TGTGCCAGCAGCAAAGGAACGGGGGCACCGTTCGAAACTGAAGCTTTCTTT.

The V gene is TRBV4-3, the J gene TRBJ1-6, with D perhaps matching TRBD1 (5 bases). V was pared by 0 bases and J by 6 bases, with 12 bases between. From germline, CDR1 is LGHNA and CDR2 YSLEER. The CDR3 has 16 amino acids. As DNA, the CDR3 is TGCGCCAGCAGCCAAGATCACGGGGGAGGTAATTCACCCCTCCACTTT. Encoded protein: CASSQDHGGGNSPLHF.

The rearrangement uses TRBV11-2 and TRBJ2-1, with TRBD2 matching 9 bases. Germline V gene data show CDR1 as SGHAT and CDR2 as FQNNGV. The CDR3 extends over 16 amino acids. V gave up 7 bases and J gave up 2 bases; unmatched junction bases: 9. CDR3 nucleotides: TGTGCCAGCACCAGGGGGGCTAGCGGGACCTACAATGAGCAGTTCTTC. Residues: CASTRGASGTYNEQFF. Filled out from reference TRBV11-2 and TRBJ2-1, the complete variable domain reads EAGVAQSPRYKIIEKRQSVAFWCNPISGHATLYWYQQILGQGPKLLIQFQNNGVVDDSQLPKDRFSAERLKGVDSTLKIQPAKLEDSAVYLCASTRGASGTYNEQFFGPGTRLTVL.

The V call is TRBV11-3, the J call TRBJ2-1; D is ambiguous. CDR3 length: 12 residues. The germline CDR1 and CDR2 sequences are SGHNT and YENEEA. Deletions cut 5 bases from V and 10 bases from J, with 12 bases between. In DNA, the CDR3 is TGTGCCAGCAGCCACCCCAACTCCGAGCAGTTCTTC. The encoded protein is CASSHPNSEQFF. The complete variable domain, with remaining parts taken from reference TRBV11-3 and TRBJ2-1, reads EAGVVQSPRYKIIEKKQPVAFWCNPISGHNTLYWYLQNLGQGPELLIRYENEEAVDDSQLPKDRFSAERLKGVDSTLKIQPAELGDSAVYLCASSHPNSEQFFGPGTRLTVL.

This chain links TRBV9 with TRBJ1-1; D gene unclear. Germline loops: CDR1 SGDLS, CDR2 YYNGEE. The V end was cut by 4 bases, the J end by 3 bases, with 10 bases between. The CDR3 spans 13 residues. The DNA for the CDR3 is TGTGCCAGCAGCCCAGGATTGGACACTGAAGCTTTCTTT. It specifies CASSPGLDTEAFF.

The V call is TRBV2, the J call TRBJ1-2, with D possibly TRBD1 on 6 matching bases. CDR3 length: 15 residues. Trimming took off 6 bases at V and 4 bases at J, with 18 bases between the two ends. From germline, CDR1 is SNHLY and CDR2 FYNNEI. The CDR3 region has the DNA TGTGCCAGCAGGGCCGGACTGGGGGCACCCTATGGCTACACCTTC. This encodes CASRAGLGAPYGYTF.

The chain links TRBV30 to TRBJ1-2, with D unresolved. The CDR3 extends over 13 amino acids. Deletions cut 0 bases from V and 8 bases from J, with 13 bases between. CDR1 and CDR2 from the germline V gene are GTSNPN and SVGIG (reference sequence). The CDR3 spells CAWSVLVGSGYTF. In DNA, the CDR3 is TGTGCCTGGAGTGTACTGGTAGGTTCCGGCTACACCTTC. Together with reference TRBV30 and TRBJ1-2, the CDR3 gives the full variable domain: SQTIHQWPATLVQPVGSPLSLECTVEGTSNPNLYWYRQAAGRGLQLLFYSVGIGQISSEVPQNLSASRPQDRQFILSSKKLLLSDSGFYLCAWSVLVGSGYTFGSGTRLTVV.

The chain recombines TRBV6-5 with TRBJ2-3, with a weak D call TRBD1 (5 bases). The CDR3 spans 13 residues. The germline V gene has CDR1 MNHEY and CDR2 SVGAGI. The V gene lost 4 bases and the J gene lost 6 bases, with 11 bases spanning the gap. CDR3 sequence: CASSFVQGDTQYF. CDR3 in DNA: TGTGCCAGCAGTTTCGTTCAGGGTGATACGCAGTATTTT.